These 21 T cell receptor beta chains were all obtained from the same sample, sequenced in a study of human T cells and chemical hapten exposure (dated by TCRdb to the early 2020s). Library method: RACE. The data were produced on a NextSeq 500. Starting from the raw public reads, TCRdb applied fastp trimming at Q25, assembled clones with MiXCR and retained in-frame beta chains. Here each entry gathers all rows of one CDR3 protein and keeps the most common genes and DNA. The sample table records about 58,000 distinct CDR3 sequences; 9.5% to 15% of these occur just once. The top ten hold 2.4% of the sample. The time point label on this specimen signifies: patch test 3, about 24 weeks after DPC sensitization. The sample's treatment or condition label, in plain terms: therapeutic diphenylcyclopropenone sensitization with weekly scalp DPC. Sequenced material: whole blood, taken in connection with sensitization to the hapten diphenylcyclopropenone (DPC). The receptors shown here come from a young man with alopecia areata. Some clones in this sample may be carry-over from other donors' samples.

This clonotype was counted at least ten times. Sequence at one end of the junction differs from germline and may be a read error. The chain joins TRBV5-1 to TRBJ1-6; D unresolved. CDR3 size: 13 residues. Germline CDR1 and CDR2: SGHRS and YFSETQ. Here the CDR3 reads CASSLEFGSPLHF. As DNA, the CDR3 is TGCGCCAGCAGTTTGGAGTTCGGTTCACCCCTCCACTTT.

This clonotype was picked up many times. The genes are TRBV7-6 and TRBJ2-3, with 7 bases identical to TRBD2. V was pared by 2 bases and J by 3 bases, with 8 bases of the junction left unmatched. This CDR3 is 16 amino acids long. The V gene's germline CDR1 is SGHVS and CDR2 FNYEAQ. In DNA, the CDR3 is TGTGCCAGCAGCTTATATCGGGGGGTAGGGACAGATACGCAGTATTTT. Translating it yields CASSLYRGVGTDTQYF.

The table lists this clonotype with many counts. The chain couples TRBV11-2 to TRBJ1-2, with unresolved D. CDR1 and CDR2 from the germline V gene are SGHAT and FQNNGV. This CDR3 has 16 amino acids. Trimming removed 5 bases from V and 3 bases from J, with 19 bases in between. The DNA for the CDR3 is TGTGCCAGCAGCCCCCTGAAAGGGCGGGTGGACTATGGCTACACCTTC. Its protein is CASSPLKGRVDYGYTF.

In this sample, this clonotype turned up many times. CDR3 protein: CASNLRAGGLSGELFF. Written as DNA, the CDR3 is TGTGCCAGCAACCTCAGGGCAGGGGGCCTGTCCGGGGAGCTGTTTTTT. The chain joins TRBV28 to TRBJ2-2, with 8 bases identical to TRBD1. Trimming cost V 7 bases and J 6 bases; bases outside gene matches: 13. Germline values: CDR1 MDHEN, CDR2 SYDVKM. CDR3 length equals 16 residues.

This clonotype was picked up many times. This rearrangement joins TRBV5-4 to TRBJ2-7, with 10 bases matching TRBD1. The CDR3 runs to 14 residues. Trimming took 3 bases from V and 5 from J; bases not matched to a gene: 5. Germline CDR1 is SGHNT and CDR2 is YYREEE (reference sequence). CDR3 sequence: CASSSRDRGHEQYF. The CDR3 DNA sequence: TGTGCCAGCAGCTCCCGGGACAGGGGACACGAGCAGTACTTC.

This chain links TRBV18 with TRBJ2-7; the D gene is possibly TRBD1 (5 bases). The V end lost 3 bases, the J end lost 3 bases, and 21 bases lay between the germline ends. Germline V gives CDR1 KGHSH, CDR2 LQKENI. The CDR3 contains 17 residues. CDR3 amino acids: CASSPGAGRGTDYEQYF. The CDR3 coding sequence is TGTGCCAGCTCACCTGGGGCTGGAAGGGGTACTGACTACGAGCAGTACTTC.

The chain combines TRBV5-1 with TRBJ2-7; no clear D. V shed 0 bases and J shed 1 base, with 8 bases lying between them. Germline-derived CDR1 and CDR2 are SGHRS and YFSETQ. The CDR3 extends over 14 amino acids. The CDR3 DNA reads TGCGCCAGCAGCTTGGAAGGGCTATCCTACGAGCAGTACTTC. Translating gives CASSLEGLSYEQYF.

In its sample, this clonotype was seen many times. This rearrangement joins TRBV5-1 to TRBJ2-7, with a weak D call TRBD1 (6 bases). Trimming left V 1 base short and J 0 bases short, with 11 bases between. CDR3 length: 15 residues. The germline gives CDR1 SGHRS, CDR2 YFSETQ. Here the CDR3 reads CASSLTAGDSYEQYF. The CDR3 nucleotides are TGCGCCAGCAGCTTGACTGCAGGGGACTCCTACGAGCAGTACTTC.

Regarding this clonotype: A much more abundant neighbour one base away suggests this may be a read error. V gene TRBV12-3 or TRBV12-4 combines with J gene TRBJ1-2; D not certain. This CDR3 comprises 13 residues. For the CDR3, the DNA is TGTGCCAGCAGTTTAAACCAAGGATATGGCTACGCCTTC. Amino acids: CASSLNQGYGYAF.

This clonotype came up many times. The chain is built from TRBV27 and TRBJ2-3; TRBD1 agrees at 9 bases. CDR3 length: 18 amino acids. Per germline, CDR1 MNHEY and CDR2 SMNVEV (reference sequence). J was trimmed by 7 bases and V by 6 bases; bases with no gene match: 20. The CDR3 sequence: CASRPRSERDRVIHTQYF. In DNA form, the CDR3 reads TGTGCCAGCAGGCCGAGGTCCGAGCGGGACAGGGTCATACATACGCAGTATTTT.

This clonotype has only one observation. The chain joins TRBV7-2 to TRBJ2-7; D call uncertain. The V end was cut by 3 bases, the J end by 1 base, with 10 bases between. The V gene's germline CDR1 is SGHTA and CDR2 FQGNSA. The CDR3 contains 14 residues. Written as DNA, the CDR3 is TGTGCCAGCAGCTTTACGAGTACTTCCTACGAGCAGTACTTC. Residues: CASSFTSTSYEQYF.

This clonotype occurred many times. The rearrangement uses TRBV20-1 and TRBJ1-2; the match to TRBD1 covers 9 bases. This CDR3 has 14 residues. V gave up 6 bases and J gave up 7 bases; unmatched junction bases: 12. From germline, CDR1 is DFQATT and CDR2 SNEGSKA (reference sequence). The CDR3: CSAFMGQGTSGYTF. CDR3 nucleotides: TGCAGTGCCTTTATGGGACAGGGAACGTCTGGCTACACCTTC.

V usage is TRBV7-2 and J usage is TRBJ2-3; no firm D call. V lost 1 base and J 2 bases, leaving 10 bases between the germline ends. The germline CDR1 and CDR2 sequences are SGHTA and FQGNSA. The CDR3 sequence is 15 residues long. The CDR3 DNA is TGTGCCAGCAGCTTAGATTTTGGCCTCACAGATACGCAGTATTTT. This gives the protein CASSLDFGLTDTQYF. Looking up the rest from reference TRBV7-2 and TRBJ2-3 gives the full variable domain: GAGVSQSPSNKVTEKGKDVELRCDPISGHTALYWYRQSLGQGLEFLIYFQGNSAPDKSGLPSDRFSAERTGGSVSTLTIQRTQQEDSAVYLCASSLDFGLTDTQYFGPGTRLTVL.

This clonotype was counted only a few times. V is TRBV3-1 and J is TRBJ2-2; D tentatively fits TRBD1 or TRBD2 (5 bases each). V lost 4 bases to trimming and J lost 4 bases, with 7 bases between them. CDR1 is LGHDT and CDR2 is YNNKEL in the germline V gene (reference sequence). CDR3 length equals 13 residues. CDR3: CASSPRGTGELFF. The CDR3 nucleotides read TGTGCCAGCAGCCCGAGGGGCACCGGGGAGCTGTTTTTT.

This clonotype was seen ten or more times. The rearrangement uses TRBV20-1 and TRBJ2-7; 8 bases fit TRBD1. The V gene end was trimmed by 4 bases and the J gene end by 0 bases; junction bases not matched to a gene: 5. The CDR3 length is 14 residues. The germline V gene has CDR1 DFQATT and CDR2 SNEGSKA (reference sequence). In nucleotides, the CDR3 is TGCAGTGCTAAAGGACAGGGAAGCTCCTACGAGCAGTACTTC. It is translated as CSAKGQGSSYEQYF.

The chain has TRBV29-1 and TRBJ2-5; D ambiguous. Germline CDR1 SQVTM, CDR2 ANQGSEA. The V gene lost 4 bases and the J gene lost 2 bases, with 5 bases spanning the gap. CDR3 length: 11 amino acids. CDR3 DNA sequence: TGCAGCGTTGTACAGCAAGAGACCCAGTACTTC. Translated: CSVVQQETQYF.

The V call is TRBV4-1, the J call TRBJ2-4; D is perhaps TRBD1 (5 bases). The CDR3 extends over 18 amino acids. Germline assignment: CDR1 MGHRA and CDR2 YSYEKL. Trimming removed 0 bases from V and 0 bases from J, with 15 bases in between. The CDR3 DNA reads TGCGCCAGCAGCCAAGATTTCAGGCAGGGCCCAGCCAAAAACATTCAGTACTTC. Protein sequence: CASSQDFRQGPAKNIQYF.

The CDR3 protein is CASSPPQAEWLFF. In nucleotides, the CDR3 is TGTGCCAGCAGCCCCCCCCAGGCGGAGTGGTTGTTCTTC. The chain has TRBV28 and TRBJ2-1; D is uncertain. V shed 6 bases and J shed 15 bases, with 21 bases lying between them. This CDR3 spans 13 amino acids. From germline, CDR1 is MDHEN and CDR2 SYDVKM.

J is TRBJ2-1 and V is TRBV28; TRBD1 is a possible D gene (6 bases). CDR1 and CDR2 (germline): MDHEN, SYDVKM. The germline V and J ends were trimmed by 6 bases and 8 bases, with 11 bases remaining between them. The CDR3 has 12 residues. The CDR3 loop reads CASRQGFYEQFF. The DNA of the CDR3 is TGTGCCAGCAGACAGGGATTCTATGAGCAGTTCTTC.

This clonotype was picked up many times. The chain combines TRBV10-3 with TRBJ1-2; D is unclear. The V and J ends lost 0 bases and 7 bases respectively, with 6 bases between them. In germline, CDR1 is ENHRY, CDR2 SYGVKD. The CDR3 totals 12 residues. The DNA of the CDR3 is TGTGCCATCAGTGAGTCTCGAGGTGGCTACACCTTC. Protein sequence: CAISESRGGYTF.

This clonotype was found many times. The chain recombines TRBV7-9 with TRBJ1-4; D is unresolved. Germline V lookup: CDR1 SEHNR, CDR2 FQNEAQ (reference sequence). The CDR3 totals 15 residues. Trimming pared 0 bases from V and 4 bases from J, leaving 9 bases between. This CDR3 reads CASSLARESNEKLFF. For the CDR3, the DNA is TGTGCCAGCAGCTTAGCGAGGGAGAGTAATGAAAAACTGTTTTTT.